Listed below are T cell receptor beta chains from one sample, sequenced in a study of blood T cell repertoires in COVID-19. Generated by immunoSEQ multiplex PCR, the TCRdb table keeps only in-frame clones and is missing some. The table records roughly 370,000 clones, about 86% of them present only once. The specimen sequenced was PBMCs or T cells enriched from blood (not recorded which). The receptors were gathered from a woman aged 45-65 years who had recovered from COVID-19. The conserved cysteine and the conserved F or W are not part of the CDR3 here.

V: TRBV5-1
J: TRBJ2-3
CDR3: ASSLSGVTDTQY

V: TRBV19
J: TRBJ1-2
CDR3: ASSPIGGTYGYT

V: TRBV6-5
J: TRBJ2-1
CDR3: ASSYSRGGEQF

V: TRBV2
J: TRBJ1-4
CDR3: ASSDATGANEKLF

V: TRBV10-3
J: TRBJ2-7
CDR3: AIGQNYEQY

V: TRBV28
J: TRBJ2-1
CDR3: ASSLGQLYNEQF

V: TRBV12-3/TRBV12-4
J: TRBJ1-1
CDR3: ASSSGGLAF

V: TRBV7-8
J: TRBJ2-7
CDR3: ASSPASLYEQY

V: TRBV19
J: TRBJ1-1
CDR3: ASSERLGTEAF

V: TRBV7-2
J: TRBJ1-1
CDR3: ASSLARTGGKVRNTEAF

V: TRBV7-9
J: TRBJ2-7
CDR3: ASSQGVTYEQY

V: TRBV27
J: TRBJ1-2
CDR3: ASSLGDRGRGGYT

V: TRBV5-1
J: TRBJ2-4
CDR3: ASSPELAKNIQY

V: TRBV11-2
J: TRBJ1-2
CDR3: ASSHGWSGYT

V: TRBV10-3
J: TRBJ1-3
CDR3: AISRGQQSGNTIY

V: TRBV5-5
J: TRBJ2-2
CDR3: ASSGLAGPGELF

V: TRBV24-1
J: TRBJ2-3
CDR3: ATSDGTGVSTDTQY

V: TRBV28
J: TRBJ2-7
CDR3: ASSFPLQGWGSYEQY

V: TRBV4-2
J: TRBJ1-4
CDR3: ASSQRGTGDEKLF

V: TRBV7-2
J: TRBJ1-2
CDR3: ASSHGTGTYGYT

V: TRBV5-1
J: TRBJ1-2
CDR3: ASSLDLGRNYGYT

V: TRBV2
J: TRBJ1-1
CDR3: ASSEGRGNTEAF